This T cell receptor beta chain was recorded in a study of OX40 agonist ivuxolimab in advanced cancers. Study information: Patients were treated with intravenous ivuxolimab, dosed at 0.01 to 10 mg/kg and infused every 2 weeks. People in dose escalation had one of these cancers: hepatocellular carcinoma, melanoma, renal cell or head and neck cancer.

The CDR3 consists of 14 residues. CDR1 and CDR2 from the germline V gene are LNHDA and SQIVND (reference sequence). V gave up 3 bases and J gave up 1 base, with 9 bases separating them. Some clones are missing from TCRdb's copy, which holds only in-frame ones; the method was immunoSEQ multiplex PCR. The sample holds about 37,000 clones; about 82% are singletons and the top ten take about two fifths. The receptor was isolated from an adult with an advanced solid tumor such as melanoma, head and neck, liver or kidney cancer. Material: CD4+ or CD8+ T cells sorted from blood, obtained in a trial of the OX40 agonist ivuxolimab. V is TRBV19 and J is TRBJ2-5; a weak D match, TRBD2 (6 bases). As DNA, the CDR3 is TGTGCCAGTAGTATGGGCGGGGTCCAAGAGACCCAGTACTTC. Protein: CASSMGGVQETQYF. The variable domain in full, completed from reference TRBV19 and TRBJ2-5, reads DGGITQSPKYLFRKEGQNVTLSCEQNLNHDAMYWYRQDPGQGLRLIYYSQIVNDFQKGDIAEGYSVSREKKESFPLTVTSAQKNPTAFYLCASSMGGVQETQYFGPGTRLLVL.